This is a list of T cell receptor beta chains from one sample in a study of control samples from healthy donors and cancer patients. The method was immunoSEQ multiplex PCR; TCRdb's version includes in-frame clones alone and lacks a portion of them. The data contain about 150,000 clones, over 90% of them singletons. The specimen sequenced was blood. These receptors were obtained from a man in his fifties in good health. CDR3s include the opening cysteine and the closing phenylalanine or tryptophan. A D gene is named only where the DNA matches it firmly. Clone size is given for some rows only: seen once, a few or many times, or a class if the clone is expanded.

>NA|14|TRBJ1-3|NA|TRBV2
CASRQGTSGNTIYF
TGTGCCAGCAGACAGGGAACCTCTGGAAACACCATATATTTT
>TRBD1|12|TRBJ1-2|NA|TRBV7-8
CASSLTGNGYTF
TGTGCCAGCAGCCTGACAGGGAACGGCTACACCTTC
>TRBD1|16|TRBJ1-1|NA|TRBV28
CASSFFGRGGETEAFF
TGTGCCAGCAGTTTTTTCGGCAGGGGGGGGGAAACTGAAGCTTTCTTT
>NA|13|TRBJ1-2|NA|TRBV27
CASSRTLTYGYTF
TGTGCCAGCAGCCGGACATTGACCTATGGCTACACCTTC
>NA|14|TRBJ1-5|once|TRBV5-1
CASSLGYSNQPQHF
TGCGCCAGCAGCTTGGGGTATAGCAATCAGCCCCAGCATTTT
>NA|15|TRBJ1-5|few|TRBV4-1
CASSQAPGRNQPQHF
TGCGCCAGCAGCCAAGCTCCAGGCCGAAATCAGCCCCAGCATTTT
>TRBD1|14|TRBJ2-3|once|TRBV24-1
CATSRTGGTDTQYF
TGTGCCACCAGCCGGACAGGGGGGACAGATACGCAGTATTTT
>NA|15|TRBJ2-6|once|TRBV5-4
CASSLAGSGANVLTF
TGTGCCAGCAGCTTGGCAGGCTCTGGGGCCAACGTCCTGACTTTC
>NA|14|TRBJ1-5|NA|TRBV24-1
CATSDGGSLQPQHF
TGTGCCACCAGTGATGGTGGCAGCCTACAACCCCAGCATTTT
>NA|16|TRBJ2-5|NA|TRBV5-6
CASSLGSVREQETQYF
TGTGCCAGCAGCCTGGGGTCCGTCCGGGAACAAGAGACCCAGTACTTC
>NA|15|TRBJ1-4|NA|TRBV19
CATTDSTLRGEKLFF
TGTGCCACCACAGACAGTACTCTCCGGGGTGAAAAACTGTTTTTT
>TRBD2|17|TRBJ2-1|NA|TRBV4-1
CASSQGPTSGYKNEQFF
TGCGCCAGCAGCCAAGGACCGACTAGCGGGTATAAAAATGAGCAGTTCTTC
>NA|16|TRBJ2-2|once|TRBV7-9
CASSLRRRMNTGELFF
TGTGCCAGCAGCTTGCGGCGGAGAATGAACACCGGGGAGCTGTTTTTT
>TRBD2|15|TRBJ2-5|NA|TRBV14
CASSPPGTRGETQYF
TGTGCCAGCAGCCCACCCGGGACTAGAGGAGAGACCCAGTACTTC
>TRBD2|16|TRBJ2-1|NA|TRBV2
CASRSTFRGTSTEQFF
TGTGCCAGCAGATCAACCTTTAGAGGGACTAGCACTGAGCAGTTCTTC
>TRBD1|15|TRBJ1-2|once|TRBV4-1
CASSHPGQQHYGYTF
TGCGCCAGCAGCCATCCGGGACAGCAACACTATGGCTACACCTTC
>TRBD2|14|TRBJ2-3|few|TRBV28
CATQTSGSRDTQYF
TGTGCCACCCAGACTAGCGGGAGTAGAGATACGCAGTATTTT